There are a few counts of the clone carrying this T cell receptor beta chain. Its cognate antigen is unknown. The data were taken from a study of vaccination and CD4 T cells after COVID-19. About the research overall: Six male and four female convalescents took part, two of them Hispanic.

Treatment meaning: roughly 10-day PBMC culture with coronavirus spike peptide pools or control peptides (ViraFEST assay). This CDR3 is 12 amino acids long. Germline-derived CDR1 and CDR2 are MNHEY and SVGEGT. The ends were cut back, 2 bases at V and 6 bases at J, with 8 bases in the middle. The Oncomine TCR Beta short-read assay generated sequence data from the DNA of cultured CD4+ T cells. MiXCR was run by TCRdb on the PCR reads, yielding one entry per CDR3 protein. Here the sample spans some 15,000 distinct CDR3 sequences, around a third being singletons. This sequence was found in a human donor who had recovered from COVID-19. J is TRBJ2-7 and V is TRBV6-2 or TRBV6-3; D not resolved. The material sequenced was CD4+ T cells from blood, cultured in vitro, taken after SARS-CoV-2 vaccination. The CDR3 loop reads CASSYGFREQYF. The CDR3 DNA reads as TGTGCCAGCAGTTACGGGTTCCGCGAGCAGTACTTC.